This T cell receptor (beta chain) was captured by sequencing in a study of blood T cell repertoires in COVID-19. J lost 3 bases, V lost 2 bases, and 3 bases had no gene match. Per the germline V gene, CDR1 is MNHEY and CDR2 is SVGAGI. This CDR3 spans 14 amino acids. The assay was immunoSEQ multiplex PCR, and TCRdb's table has in-frame clones only and misses some. The sample shows about 87,000 clones, approximately 87% of them seen only once. The TCR sequence derives from a human donor with acute or convalescent COVID-19. The donor label of this sample is uncertain. Sequenced: peripheral blood. This rearrangement joins TRBV6-5 to TRBJ2-7, with 8 bases matching TRBD1. The CDR3: CASSYAGTGYEQYF. The CDR3 coding sequence is TGTGCCAGCAGTTACGCAGGGACAGGCTACGAGCAGTACTTC.